This T cell receptor (beta chain) originates from a study of CD8+CD57+ T cells in acquired aplastic anemia. Patients chosen for sequencing had CD8+CD57+ cells that had expanded, as shown by flow cytometry. Profiles of TCR beta VDJ and CDR3 were generated from a genomic DNA template. MiXCR, run by TCRdb on the reads, gives a single entry per CDR3 protein. The table shows roughly 200,000 distinct CDR3 sequences, with less than 75% occurring only once. Input material: sorted CD4+, CD8+, or CD8+CD57+ T cells (not recorded which) from PBMCs. The source of this sequence is a human donor with aplastic anemia.

The CDR3 loop reads CASKRPGAQETQYF. CDR3 bases: TGCGCCAGCAAGCGCCCCGGGGCTCAAGAGACCCAGTACTTC. This chain joins TRBV5-1 and TRBJ2-5; D may be TRBD1 or TRBD2 (5 bases each). Looked up from germline, CDR1 is SGHRS and CDR2 is YFSETQ. The length of the CDR3 is 14 residues. The V end lost 6 bases, the J end lost 2 bases, and 14 bases lay between the germline ends.